This T cell receptor beta chain originates from a study of CD4+ T cells in melanoma. Whole-study results and caveats: A reported correlation linked neoantigen-specific CD4+ T cells to CD8+, macrophage and B cell function.

In its sample, this clone ranks as medium-sized. Its specificity is not known. Assay: immunoSEQ multiplex PCR; the TCRdb copy retains only in-frame clones and omits some. The data contain 3,700 or so clones, 62% of them singletons. Trimming cost V 5 bases and J 0 bases, with 11 bases left between them. The germline CDR1 and CDR2 sequences are SGHTA and FQGTGA. The CDR3 covers 15 residues. The source of this sequence is a human donor with melanoma. The chain combines TRBV7-3 with TRBJ2-1; possibly TRBD2 for D (5 bases). The source material was cells from a culture (not recorded whether cultured in vitro). The CDR3 DNA is TGTGCCAGCAGCCAAGGACTGCACTCCTACAATGAGCAGTTCTTC. Its protein is CASSQGLHSYNEQFF.